One sample yielded the 8 T cell receptor beta chains listed below, sequenced in a study of CD8+CD57+ T cells in acquired aplastic anemia. Genomic DNA served as template for TCR beta VDJ and CDR3 profiling. TCRdb processed the reads anew with MiXCR; each CDR3 protein has one entry. Altogether about 150,000 distinct CDR3 sequences are present, around 43% being singletons, with the ten largest covering 3.2%. Patients picked for sequencing had shown CD8+CD57+ cell expansion detected by flow cytometry. The source material was sorted CD4+, CD8+, or CD8+CD57+ T cells (not recorded which) from PBMCs. The receptors were gathered from a human donor with aplastic anemia.

This clonotype was seen a single time. The chain joins TRBV19 to TRBJ2-7; D is possibly TRBD2 (5 bases). The CDR3 is made up of 11 amino acids. The V gene lost 7 bases and the J gene lost 3 bases, with 7 bases spanning the gap. CDR1 and CDR2 from the germline V gene are LNHDA and SQIVND (reference sequence). The CDR3 DNA sequence: TGTGCCAGTAAGGCGGGCTACGAGCAGTACTTC. Translating gives CASKAGYEQYF.

The rearrangement links TRBV4-3 to TRBJ2-7; D is possibly TRBD1 (6 bases). V was pared by 0 bases and J by 0 bases, with 12 bases between. The V gene's germline CDR1 is LGHNA and CDR2 YSLEER. This CDR3 comprises 16 residues. CDR3 residues: CASSQDRGQVSYEQYF. CDR3 coding DNA: TGCGCCAGCAGCCAAGATCGGGGACAAGTCTCCTACGAGCAGTACTTC.

The chain employs TRBV7-9 and TRBJ2-7; 8 bases map to TRBD1. The V and J ends lost 4 bases and 0 bases, in that order; junction bases with no gene match: 5. This CDR3 comprises 15 residues. The germline V gene encodes CDR1 SEHNR and CDR2 FQNEAQ (reference sequence). The CDR3 nucleotides read TGTGCCAGCAGCTCAGACAGGGGATCCTCCTACGAGCAGTACGTC. This codes for CASSSDRGSSYEQYV.

This clonotype has at least ten counts. The CDR3 DNA reads TGTGCCAGCAGCGGTGCGGGGGCTAGGTCACCCCTCCACTTT. This gives the protein CASSGAGARSPLHF. The chain uses TRBV7-9 and TRBJ1-6; weak D call: TRBD1 (6 bases). The V gene lost 5 bases and the J gene lost 10 bases, with 15 bases spanning the gap. The CDR3 sequence is 14 residues long. In germline, CDR1 is SEHNR, CDR2 FQNEAQ (reference sequence). Based on the CDR3 plus reference TRBV7-9 and TRBJ1-6, the full variable domain is DTGVSQNPRHKITKRGQNVTFRCDPISEHNRLYWYRQTLGQGPEFLTYFQNEAQLEKSRLLSDRFSAERPKGSFSTLEIQRTEQGDSAMYLCASSGAGARSPLHFGNGTRLTVT.

This clonotype was observed at least ten times. The V and J genes are TRBV6-5 and TRBJ1-4; TRBD1 matches at 10 bases. This CDR3 spans 14 amino acids. The germline CDR1 and CDR2 sequences are MNHEY and SVGAGI. Trimming cost V 6 bases and J 7 bases; bases outside gene matches: 5. CDR3 protein: CASSRQGAVEKLFF. The CDR3, as DNA: TGTGCCAGCAGCCGACAGGGGGCTGTTGAAAAACTGTTTTTT.

The chain combines TRBV24-1 with TRBJ2-7, with a weak D call TRBD2 (6 bases). The CDR3 contains 13 residues. CDR1 KGHDR and CDR2 SFDVKD come from the germline V gene. The V and J ends lost 7 bases and 0 bases respectively, with 9 bases between them. CDR3 sequence reads: CATSGLPSYEQYF. The CDR3 bases are TGTGCCACCAGCGGACTACCCTCCTACGAGCAGTACTTC.

The V gene is TRBV10-2, the J gene TRBJ1-6, with a weak D call TRBD1 (6 bases). Germline V gene lookup returns CDR1 WSHSY and CDR2 SAAADI. Trimming took 6 bases from V and 5 from J, leaving 17 bases between them. The CDR3 extends over 16 amino acids. The DNA of the CDR3 is TGCGCCAGCAGACCTCTTTTGGGGGACAATAATTCACCCCTCCACTTT. This sequence encodes CASRPLLGDNNSPLHF.

The chain employs TRBV7-6 and TRBJ1-1; D is ambiguous. Trimming stripped 1 base from V and 8 bases from J, with 11 bases between. The CDR3 length is 13 residues. The germline CDR1 and CDR2 sequences are SGHVS and FNYEAQ. DNA of the CDR3: TGTGCCAGCAGCTTAGTGGGGATAGGCGAAGCTTTCTTT. It encodes CASSLVGIGEAFF.